This TCR beta chain stems from a study of T-cell memory formation after mild COVID-19. With regard to this clonotype: Its antigen is undetermined.

TCRdb fed the 5' RACE reads into MiXCR, producing one record per CDR3 protein. The repertoire holds around 400,000 distinct CDR3 sequences, with 24% as singletons. The CDR3 covers 14 residues. Germline V gene data show CDR1 as SGDLS and CDR2 as YYNGEE. V was pared by 4 bases and J by 8 bases, with 6 bases of the junction left unmatched. Points from the study as a whole: In second-wave clones peaking day 37, SARS-CoV-2 specificity remained unconfirmed.

The sequencing input was PBMCs or a T cell subset sorted from them (not recorded which). V gene TRBV9 combines with J gene TRBJ1-4, with 9 bases matching TRBD1. The source of this sequence is an adult woman who had mild COVID-19 (a few samples of this study predate the infection). Cell type and time point are not known. The CDR3 bases are TGTGCCAGCAGCCCCGGACAGGGGTACGAAAAACTGTTTTTT. Translation gives CASSPGQGYEKLFF.